This T cell receptor beta chain derives from a study of blood T cell repertoires in COVID-19. Study-level information: Nucleic acid was either cDNA or gDNA, and it came from T cells, B-cell-depleted T cells, or PBMCs.

Profiling relied on immunoSEQ multiplex PCR, and the TCRdb table lists in-frame clones only, not all of them. The table shows 250,000 to 350,000 clones, with about 88% occurring only once. Recruited during active infection, patients (from Seattle) were subsequently followed longitudinally. Germline V gene sequence: CDR1 SGHTA, CDR2 FQGNSA. This CDR3 spans 15 amino acids. Deletions cut 4 bases from V and 5 bases from J, with 15 bases between. Source material: peripheral blood. This chain connects TRBV7-2 to TRBJ2-1, with D possibly TRBD2 on 7 matching bases. The origin of this receptor is a woman in her 70s with COVID-19, enrolled during active disease. The CDR3 sequence: CASSSWGGADNEQFF. In nucleotides, the CDR3 is TGTGCCAGCAGCTCTTGGGGGGGGGCCGACAATGAGCAGTTCTTC.